This TCR beta chain was documented in a study of cytomegalovirus exposure and HLA in healthy donors. Study outcomes and limitations: It was reported that the classifier diagnosed cytomegalovirus status with high specificity and sensitivity in both the original and validation cohorts.

Notes on this clone: No antigen is known for it.

TCRdb's table, derived via immunoSEQ multiplex PCR, lists solely in-frame clones and lacks some. There are over 85,000 clones in the sample; under 95% occur only once, and approximately 1.1% lies in the top ten. The CDR3 totals 13 residues. Germline CDR1 and CDR2: LNHDA and SQIVND (reference sequence). The J segment lost 3 bases and the V segment lost 9 bases, leaving 7 bases of the junction unmatched. The gene calls are TRBV19 and TRBJ1-2, with 7 bases lining up with TRBD1. The sequenced material came from PBMCs. The source is a woman aged 25-40 years in good health and CMV-seropositive. Here the CDR3 reads CASTTGADYGYTF. The CDR3, as DNA: TGTGCCAGCACCACAGGGGCCGACTATGGCTACACCTTC.